This T cell receptor (beta chain) was documented in a study of T cell repertoires in cytomegalovirus infection. Study-wide results and caveats: Dominating the ex vivo response were HLA-C-restricted CMV-specific TCR beta clonotypes.

This clonotype was seen a handful of times. Its antigen is undetermined. Each CDR3 protein gets one entry after TCRdb re-called the reads with MiXCR. The data contain around 750,000 distinct CDR3 sequences, 32% of them singletons. The V end lost 5 bases, the J end lost 5 bases, and 10 bases lay between the germline ends. The CDR3 runs to 13 residues. Germline values: CDR1 SGHNT, CDR2 YENEEA. The source of this sequence is a human donor in good health (CMV status not recorded). Some clones in this sample may be carry-over from other donors' samples. The chain employs TRBV11-3 and TRBJ2-1, with D unresolved. The sample consisted of cultured CD8+ T cells from PBMCs, taken from culture after CMV antigen stimulation. The CDR3 sequence: CASSGWADNEQFF. As DNA, the CDR3 is TGTGCCAGCAGCGGTTGGGCCGACAATGAGCAGTTCTTC.